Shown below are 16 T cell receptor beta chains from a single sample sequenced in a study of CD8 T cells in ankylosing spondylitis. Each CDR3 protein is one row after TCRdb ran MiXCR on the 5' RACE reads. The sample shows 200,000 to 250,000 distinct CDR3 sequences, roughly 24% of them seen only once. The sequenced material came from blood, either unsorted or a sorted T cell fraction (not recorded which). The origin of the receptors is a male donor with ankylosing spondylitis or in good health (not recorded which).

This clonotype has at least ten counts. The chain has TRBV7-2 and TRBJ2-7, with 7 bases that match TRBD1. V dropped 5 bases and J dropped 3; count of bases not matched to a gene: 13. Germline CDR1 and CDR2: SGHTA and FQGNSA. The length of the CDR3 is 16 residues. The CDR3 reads CASSLYLTGKGYEQYF. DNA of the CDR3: TGTGCCAGCAGCCTATACCTGACAGGGAAGGGCTACGAGCAGTACTTC.

DNA of the CDR3: TGCAGTGCTAGATTCCCTGAGGTCCTGAGTGAGCAGTTCTTC. It yields the protein CSARFPEVLSEQFF. The J gene is TRBJ2-1, the V gene TRBV20-1, with D unresolved. CDR3 length equals 14 residues. Trimming shortened V by 2 bases and J by 9 bases, and 17 bases separated the two germline ends. CDR1 and CDR2 (germline): DFQATT, SNEGSKA (reference sequence).

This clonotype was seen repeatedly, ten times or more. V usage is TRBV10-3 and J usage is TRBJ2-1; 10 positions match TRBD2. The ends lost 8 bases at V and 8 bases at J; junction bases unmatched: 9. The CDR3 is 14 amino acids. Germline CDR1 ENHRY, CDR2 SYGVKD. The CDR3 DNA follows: TGTGCCATCGGTGGAAAGCGGGAGGGGTATGAGCAGTTCTTC. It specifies CAIGGKREGYEQFF.

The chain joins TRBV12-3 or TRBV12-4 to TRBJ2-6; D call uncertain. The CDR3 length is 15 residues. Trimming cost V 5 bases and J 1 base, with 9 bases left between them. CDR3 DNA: TGTGCCAGCAGTCCGCGGATGTCTGGGGCCAACGTCCTGACTTTC. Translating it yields CASSPRMSGANVLTF.

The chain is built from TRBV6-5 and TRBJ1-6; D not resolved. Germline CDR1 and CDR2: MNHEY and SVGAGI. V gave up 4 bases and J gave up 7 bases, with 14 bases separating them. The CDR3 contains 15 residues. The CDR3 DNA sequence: TGTGCCAGCAGTTCCTCTGGCGGAACAAATTCACCCCTCCACTTT. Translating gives CASSSSGGTNSPLHF.

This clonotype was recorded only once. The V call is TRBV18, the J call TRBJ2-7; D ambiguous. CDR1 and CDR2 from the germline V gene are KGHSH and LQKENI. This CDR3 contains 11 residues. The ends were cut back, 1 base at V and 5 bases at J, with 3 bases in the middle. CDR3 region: CASSPQDEQYF. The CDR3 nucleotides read TGTGCCAGCTCACCACAGGACGAGCAGTACTTC.

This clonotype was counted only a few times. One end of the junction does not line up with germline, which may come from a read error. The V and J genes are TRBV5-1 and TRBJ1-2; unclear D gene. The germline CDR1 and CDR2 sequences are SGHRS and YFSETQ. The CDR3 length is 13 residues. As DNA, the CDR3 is TGCGCCAGCCGTTTCGACCCAGATAGTGGCTACCCCTTC. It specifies CASRFDPDSGYPF. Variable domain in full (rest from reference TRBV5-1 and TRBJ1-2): KAGVTQTPRYLIKTRGQQVTLSCSPISGHRSVSWYQQTPGQGLQFLFEYFSETQRNKGNFPGRFSGRQFSNSRSEMNVSTLELGDSALYLCASRFDPDSGYPFGSGTRLTVV.

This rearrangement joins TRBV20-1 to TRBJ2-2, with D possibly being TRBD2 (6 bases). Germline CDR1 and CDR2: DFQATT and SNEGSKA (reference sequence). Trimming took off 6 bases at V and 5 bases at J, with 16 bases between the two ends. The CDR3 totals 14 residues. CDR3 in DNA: TGCAGTGCCAGCCTAGCGAGAGGGACCGGGGAGCTGTTTTTT. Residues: CSASLARGTGELFF.

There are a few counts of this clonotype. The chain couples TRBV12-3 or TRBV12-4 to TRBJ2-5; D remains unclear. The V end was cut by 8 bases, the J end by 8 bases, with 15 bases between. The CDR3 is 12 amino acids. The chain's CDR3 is CASSSEQRTQYF. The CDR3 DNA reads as TGTGCCAGCTCCTCAGAGCAACGTACCCAGTACTTC.

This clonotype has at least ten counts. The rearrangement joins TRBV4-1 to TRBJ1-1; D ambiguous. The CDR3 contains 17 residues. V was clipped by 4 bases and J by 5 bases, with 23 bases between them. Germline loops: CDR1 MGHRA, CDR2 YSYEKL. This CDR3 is CASSLALKGPVRTEAFF. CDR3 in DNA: TGCGCCAGCAGCCTTGCCTTGAAAGGGCCTGTGAGGACTGAAGCTTTCTTT.

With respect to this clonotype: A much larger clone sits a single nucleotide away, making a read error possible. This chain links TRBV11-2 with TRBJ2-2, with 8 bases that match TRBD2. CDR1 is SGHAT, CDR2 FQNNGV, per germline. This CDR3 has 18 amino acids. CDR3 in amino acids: CASSLGRPSGLRTGGLFF. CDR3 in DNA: TGTGCCAGCAGCTTGGGGCGGCCTAGCGGGTTACGGACCGGGGGGCTGTTTTTT.

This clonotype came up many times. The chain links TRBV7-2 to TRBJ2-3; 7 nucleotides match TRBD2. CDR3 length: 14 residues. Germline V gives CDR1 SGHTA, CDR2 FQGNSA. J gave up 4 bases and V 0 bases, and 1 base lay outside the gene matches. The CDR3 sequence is CASSLATSADTQYF. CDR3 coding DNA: TGTGCCAGCAGCTTAGCTACTAGCGCAGATACGCAGTATTTT.

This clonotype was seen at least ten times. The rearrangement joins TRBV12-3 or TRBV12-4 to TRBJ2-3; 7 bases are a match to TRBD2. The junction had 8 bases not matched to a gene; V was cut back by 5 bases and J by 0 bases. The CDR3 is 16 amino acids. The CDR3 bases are TGTGCCAGCAGTCCCTCTAGCGGCACTAGCACAGATACGCAGTATTTT. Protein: CASSPSSGTSTDTQYF.

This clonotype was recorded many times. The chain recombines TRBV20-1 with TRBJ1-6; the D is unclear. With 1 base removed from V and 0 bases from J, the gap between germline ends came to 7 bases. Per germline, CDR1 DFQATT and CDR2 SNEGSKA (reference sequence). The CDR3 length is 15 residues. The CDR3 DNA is TGCAGTGCTAGAGTTCTGGGCTCCTATAATTCACCCCTCCACTTT. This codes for CSARVLGSYNSPLHF.

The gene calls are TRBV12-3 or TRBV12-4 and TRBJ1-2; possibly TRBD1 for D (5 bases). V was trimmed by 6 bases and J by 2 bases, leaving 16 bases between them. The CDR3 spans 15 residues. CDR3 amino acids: CASRRPGLRNYGYTF. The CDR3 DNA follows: TGTGCCAGCAGGCGACCGGGACTGAGGAACTATGGCTACACCTTC.

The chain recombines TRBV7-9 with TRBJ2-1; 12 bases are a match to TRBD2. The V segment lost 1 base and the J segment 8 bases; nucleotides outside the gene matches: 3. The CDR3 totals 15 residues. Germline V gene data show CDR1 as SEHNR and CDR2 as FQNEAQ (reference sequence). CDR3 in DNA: TGTGCCAGCAGCTTAGGGACTAGCGGGAACGATGAGCAGTTCTTC. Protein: CASSLGTSGNDEQFF.